The rows below give T cell receptor beta chains drawn from one sample of a study of siplizumab effects on memory and regulatory T cells. Only in-frame clones appear in the TCRdb table, and some are missing; sequencing was by immunoSEQ multiplex PCR. This sample has tens of thousands of clones, with 90% to 98% found just once. Input material: naive CD8+ T cells sorted from blood. These TCRs come from a human donor in good health. The CDR3 runs from the conserved cysteine through the conserved F or W. A D gene is named only where the DNA matches it firmly. Only part of the rows carry a size: once, few, many, or a class if the clone is expanded.

TRBD2,TRBV5-1,TRBJ2-1,-,CASSPTSGSSYNEQFF,TGCGCCAGCAGCCCGACTAGCGGAAGCTCCTACAATGAGCAGTTCTTC
TRBD2,TRBV2,TRBJ2-5,-,CASSDPPGLAEETQYF,TGTGCCAGCAGTGACCCCCCGGGACTAGCGGAAGAGACCCAGTACTTC
TRBD2,TRBV9,TRBJ2-3,once,CASSASSGADTQYF,TGTGCCAGCAGCGCCTCTAGCGGAGCAGATACGCAGTATTTT
-,TRBV5-4,TRBJ1-5,-,CASSWGGGNQPQHF,TGTGCCAGCAGCTGGGGGGGTGGCAATCAGCCCCAGCATTTT
-,TRBV11-2,TRBJ2-7,-,CASSLDQVSYEQYF,TGTGCCAGCAGCTTAGACCAGGTCAGCTACGAGCAGTACTTC
TRBD2,TRBV13,TRBJ2-1,-,CASSRTSGGRGEQFF,TGTGCCAGCAGCCGGACTAGCGGGGGGCGCGGTGAGCAGTTCTTC
-,TRBV4-1,TRBJ2-5,-,CASSPTPPAGAGETQYF,TGCGCCAGCAGCCCCACCCCTCCGGCAGGGGCAGGAGAGACCCAGTACTTC
TRBD1,TRBV11-2,TRBJ2-1,-,CASQLGPTGLVNEQFF,TGTGCCAGCCAGCTTGGTCCGACAGGGTTGGTGAATGAGCAGTTCTTC
-,TRBV5-1,TRBJ1-1,-,CASSLVGGESVNTEAFF,TGCGCCAGCAGCTTGGTGGGGGGCGAATCGGTGAACACTGAAGCTTTCTTT
-,TRBV2,TRBJ2-1,-,CAPKGLDYNEQFF,TGTGCCCCTAAGGGGCTAGATTACAATGAGCAGTTCTTC
-,TRBV19,TRBJ1-5,-,CASSIGGQPQHF,TGTGCCAGTAGTATTGGGGGTCAGCCCCAGCATTTT
TRBD2,TRBV11-1,TRBJ2-1,-,CASSSLDTSGNEQFF,TGTGCCAGCAGCTCATTGGACACTAGCGGGAATGAGCAGTTCTTC
-,TRBV5-1,TRBJ2-1,-,CASSLPGVYNEQFF,TGCGCCAGCAGCTTACCCGGGGTCTACAATGAGCAGTTCTTC
TRBD2,TRBV29-1,TRBJ2-5,-,CSVEGGLAGGETQYF,TGCAGCGTTGAAGGTGGGCTAGCGGGGGGCGAGACCCAGTACTTC
-,TRBV2,TRBJ2-2,-,CAITQGTGELFF,TGTGCCATCACACAGGGAACCGGGGAGCTGTTTTTT
TRBD2,TRBV5-6,TRBJ2-7,-,CASSSGGSYEQYF,TGTGCCAGCAGCTCGGGGGGCTCCTACGAGCAGTACTTC
TRBD1,TRBV4-1,TRBJ1-5,-,CASSEEDRALPNQPQHF,TGCGCCAGCAGCGAAGAGGACAGGGCACTTCCCAATCAGCCCCAGCATTTT
-,TRBV11-2,TRBJ2-7,-,CASSTSSYEQYF,TGTGCCAGCAGCACTTCCTCCTACGAGCAGTACTTC
-,TRBV11-3,TRBJ2-7,-,CASSLDIGYEQYF,TGTGCCAGCAGCTTAGATATAGGCTACGAGCAGTACTTC
-,TRBV27,TRBJ1-1,-,CASRLHTEAFF,TGTGCCAGCAGACTACACACTGAAGCTTTCTTT
TRBD2,TRBV2,TRBJ2-7,-,CARSQGLAFDEQYF,TGTGCCAGAAGCCAGGGACTAGCATTCGACGAGCAGTACTTC
TRBD2,TRBV4-1,TRBJ2-1,-,CASSQGLAGGYNEQFF,TGCGCCAGCAGCCAGGGACTAGCGGGGGGTTACAATGAGCAGTTCTTC
TRBD2,TRBV7-2,TRBJ2-7,-,CASSLAGTSGGPGYEQYF,TGTGCCAGCAGCTTAGCCGGGACTAGCGGGGGGCCAGGCTACGAGCAGTACTTC
-,TRBV9,TRBJ2-2,-,CASVNEGTGELFF,TGTGCCAGCGTCAATGAGGGCACCGGGGAGCTGTTTTTT
TRBD1,TRBV7-9,TRBJ2-7,-,CASSSVTGAEQYF,TGTGCCAGCAGCTCCGTGACAGGGGCCGAGCAGTACTTC
TRBD1,TRBV12-5,TRBJ1-2,-,CASGPTGTVTF,TGTGCTAGTGGTCCGACAGGGACGGTCACCTTC
-,TRBV9,TRBJ2-7,-,CASSGSDGTYEQYF,TGTGCCAGCAGCGGATCTGACGGTACCTACGAGCAGTACTTC
TRBD2,TRBV7-6,TRBJ2-1,once,CASSLEPSGGIGNEQFF,TGTGCCAGCAGCTTAGAGCCTAGCGGGGGAATTGGGAATGAGCAGTTCTTC
-,TRBV6-5,TRBJ2-5,-,CASSPGGGRKETQYF,TGTGCCAGCAGCCCCGGGGGTGGACGGAAAGAGACCCAGTACTTC
-,TRBV7-6,TRBJ1-1,-,CASSLGGDYTEAFF,TGTGCCAGCAGCTTAGGGGGGGATTACACTGAAGCTTTCTTT
-,TRBV7-2,TRBJ2-1,-,CASSLRDSFYFEQFF,TGTGCCAGCAGCCTCCGGGACTCCTTTTATTTTGAGCAGTTCTTC
-,TRBV6-5,TRBJ1-4,-,CASRGTDAYNEKLFF,TGTGCCAGCAGGGGGACGGACGCCTATAATGAAAAACTGTTTTTT
-,TRBV6-5,TRBJ1-5,-,CASGAGVNQPQHF,TGTGCCAGCGGAGCAGGGGTCAATCAGCCCCAGCATTTT
-,TRBV6-1,TRBJ1-1,once,CASSEVNTEAFF,TGTGCCAGCAGTGAGGTGAACACTGAAGCTTTCTTT
TRBD2,TRBV15,TRBJ2-2,-,CATGGLGNTGELFF,TGTGCCACCGGCGGACTAGGGAACACCGGGGAGCTGTTTTTT
TRBD2,TRBV6-5,TRBJ2-7,-,CASSGLAGGSEQYF,TGTGCCAGCAGCGGACTAGCGGGGGGTTCCGAGCAGTACTTC
-,TRBV11-2,TRBJ2-5,-,CASSLGPETQYF,TGTGCCAGCAGCTTAGGACCAGAGACCCAGTACTTC
TRBD1,TRBV19,TRBJ1-1,-,CASSIDRDRGPEAFF,TGTGCCAGTAGTATAGATCGGGACAGAGGGCCTGAAGCTTTCTTT
-,TRBV7-3,TRBJ2-2,-,CASYRQNTGELFF,TGTGCCAGTTACAGGCAGAACACCGGGGAGCTGTTTTTT
-,TRBV27,TRBJ1-1,-,CASSLARANTEAFF,TGTGCCAGCAGTTTAGCCAGGGCGAACACTGAAGCTTTCTTT
-,TRBV4-3,TRBJ1-4,once,CASSPQAAENEKLFF,TGCGCCAGCAGCCCGCAGGCCGCAGAAAATGAAAAACTGTTTTTT
TRBD2,TRBV7-3,TRBJ2-3,-,CASSSLAGEATDTQYF,TGTGCCAGCAGCTCTTTAGCGGGGGAAGCCACAGATACGCAGTATTTT
-,TRBV28,TRBJ1-2,-,CASRPLTRNYGYTF,TGTGCCAGCAGACCCCTTACAAGAAACTATGGCTACACCTTC
TRBD2,TRBV5-1,TRBJ2-1,-,CASSPGGLAGGIHYNEQFF,TGCGCCAGCAGCCCCGGAGGCCTAGCGGGGGGTATACACTACAATGAGCAGTTCTTC
-,TRBV19,TRBJ2-7,once,CASSDGYEQYF,TGTGCCAGTTCGGACGGCTACGAGCAGTACTTC
TRBD1,TRBV7-9,TRBJ2-7,-,CASSGTDPGSPYEQYF,TGTGCCAGCAGCGGGACAGACCCGGGGTCTCCCTACGAGCAGTACTTC
-,TRBV11-2,TRBJ2-3,-,CASSLGQGTDTQYF,TGTGCCAGCAGCTTGGGCCAGGGCACAGATACGCAGTATTTT
-,TRBV4-1,TRBJ2-1,-,CASSQQGLEQFF,TGCGCCAGCAGCCAGCAGGGACTGGAGCAGTTCTTC
TRBD1,TRBV4-3,TRBJ2-7,-,CASSPGQSSYEQYF,TGCGCCAGCAGCCCGGGACAGTCCTCCTACGAGCAGTACTTC
-,TRBV9,TRBJ1-6,-,CASSPREDRSSYNSPLHF,TGTGCCAGCAGCCCACGGGAAGACAGGAGCTCCTATAATTCACCCCTCCACTTT
-,TRBV19,TRBJ2-3,-,CASSIVHRAEDTQYF,TGTGCCAGTAGTATCGTTCACAGGGCGGAAGATACGCAGTATTTT
-,TRBV9,TRBJ2-2,-,CASSVQLTGELFF,TGTGCCAGCAGCGTACAGCTCACCGGGGAGCTGTTTTTT
-,TRBV19,TRBJ2-5,-,CASSIELEGETQYF,TGTGCCAGTAGTATCGAACTAGAGGGGGAGACCCAGTACTTC